This T cell receptor (beta chain) came from a study of Ad26.COV2.S vaccination and SARS-CoV-2 variants (dated by TCRdb to 2020 to 2022). Background for the entire study: Vaccine-arm donors came from COV1001, a multicentre, randomized, double-blind, placebo-controlled phase I-IIa trial of Ad26.COV2.S in healthy adults. TCRbeta repertoire sequencing was used to assess the specificity and breadth of SARS-CoV-2-reactive T cell receptors after Ad26.COV2.S vaccination. Throughout the experiments and outcome assessment, investigators stayed blinded to trial group allocation. Trial participants were randomized into five groups of five: low-dose or high-dose Ad26.COV2.S given once or twice, or placebo on both occasions. A total of 32 samples were included in the TCR-sequenced set, comprising about 20 Ad26.COV2.S vaccine recipients, 5 placebo recipients and 8 SARS-CoV-2 convalescent individuals. Ad26.COV2.S was given intramuscularly at 5x10^10 or 1x10^11 viral particles, as a single shot or as two shots 56 days apart.

The treatment or condition label on this specimen signifies: 19 received Ad26.COV2.S at low or high dose, single or two shots; roughly five received placebo; per-sample allocation not given. Repertoires of vaccine and placebo recipients were sequenced from samples taken on day 63 after the first injection. Cohort 1b enrolled some 25 adults aged 18-55 years at a single site in Boston, USA, between 29 July and 7 August 2020. As a vaccine, Ad26.COV2.S was a replication-incompetent adenovirus type 26 vector that expressed a prefusion-stabilized SARS-CoV-2 spike protein derived from the original Wuhan strain. Reading from cysteine to phenylalanine, the CDR3 counts 15 amino acids. The only DNA kept is the CDR3, 45 bases in frame from the first base. CDR1 and CDR2 are read off the germline V gene (reference sequence) as LNHNV and YYDKDF. Between the V and J ends, shortened by 4 bases and 4 bases respectively, the junction contains 16 bases.

General study outcomes and caveats: The study lacked the statistical power to compare responses across vaccine doses or regimens. Higher spike-specific TCR breadth was observed in Ad26.COV2.S recipients than in placebo recipients (P = 0.0014). After vaccination, spike-specific CD8+ and CD4+ T cell responses were reported to show substantial breadth. Non-spike TCR breadth was comparable between vaccine and placebo recipients, consistent with the vaccine containing only spike. According to the authors, total T cell responses may have been underestimated by the TCR breadth and depth analyses.

TCRbeta CDR3 regions were sequenced with the immunoSEQ Assay. After extraction, genomic DNA underwent amplification by bias-controlled multiplex PCR, followed by high-throughput sequencing. Processing in the source paper ran as follows. Collapsing and filtering of sequences were performed to quantify the absolute abundance of each unique TCRbeta CDR3 region. T cell fraction was estimated by normalizing TCRbeta template counts to usable DNA, with usable DNA measured through amplification of reference genes found in all nucleated cells. Repertoire TCRs were annotated as SARS-CoV-2-specific when V gene, CDR3 amino acid sequence and J gene were exactly matched to a known reactive TCR set. The reference SARS-CoV-2 TCR set was obtained from MIRA and was filtered for enrichment in COVID-19-positive ImmuneCODE repertoires, whereby public or cross-reactive TCRs were removed. Using the MIRA antigens, annotated TCRs were further analysed by specific ORF or by position within an ORF. Breadth was defined as the number of annotated unique rearrangements divided by the total number of unique productive rearrangements, and depth was defined as the summed frequency of the annotated unique rearrangements. Group comparisons of TCR breadth used two-sided Wilcoxon rank-sum tests. In TCRdb, the immuneACCESS table is reduced to in-frame sequences with V and J assigned. These tables do not hold every clone; where another copy was compared, an unresolved V gene accounts for under half, and the others remain unexplained. The DNA gave D and trimming, while V, J and clone size come from that table. Present in this sample are some 320,000 clones, about 82% of which were seen just once. Of the sample, 1.9% is held by the ten largest clones.

Of note for this clone: The antigen it binds to is not known. Qualities for individual bases were not recorded, and no much larger clone is one base off.

The V gene is TRBV15 and the J gene is TRBJ1-1, with the D segment identity uncertain. The starting material was peripheral blood, obtained in a trial of Ad26.COV2.S vaccine versus placebo. This TCR was sampled from a person between 18 and 59 years old who received the Ad26.COV2.S COVID-19 vaccine or a placebo. The nucleotides are TGTGCCACCAGCACCCCAAAGCCAGGTCCCACTGAAGCTTTCTTT. Protein translation: CATSTPKPGPTEAFF.